This T cell receptor beta chain derives from a study of T cell repertoires in cytomegalovirus infection. In the study overall: Evidence of both CMV infection and a matching HLA type came from public TCR beta signatures. Study-wide results and limits: People with CMV and the relevant HLA were identified by cumulative public TCR beta family frequency.

TCRdb reanalysed the reads using MiXCR and keeps one entry per CDR3 protein. Of around 710,000 distinct CDR3 sequences listed, about 27% are singletons. As regards this clonotype: No antigen is known for it.

The CDR3 consists of 14 residues. V was clipped by 3 bases and J by 11 bases; unmatched bases: 10. The germline V gene encodes CDR1 SEHNR and CDR2 FQNEAQ (reference sequence). This TCR was sampled from a human donor in good health (CMV status not recorded). Some clones in this sample may be carry-over from other donors' samples. The chain recombines TRBV7-9 with TRBJ1-5, with TRBD1 matching 7 bases. The sample in question was cultured CD8+ T cells from PBMCs, obtained from culture after CMV antigen stimulation. The CDR3 here is CASSLDRFDITQHF. For the CDR3, the DNA is TGTGCCAGCAGCTTGGACAGGTTTGATATAACCCAGCATTTT.